The 11 T cell receptor beta chains below were found in one sample sequenced in a study of cytomegalovirus exposure and HLA in healthy donors. PCR primers comprised 60 Vbeta and 13 Jbeta primers. TCRdb's table, derived via immunoSEQ multiplex PCR, lists solely in-frame clones and lacks some. This sample contains under 100,000 clones. Sequencing input: PBMCs. Receptor source: a woman aged 25 to 39 in good health and CMV-seronegative.

The chain carries TRBV19 and TRBJ1-1; 7 bases agree with TRBD1. The V gene's germline CDR1 is LNHDA and CDR2 SQIVND (reference sequence). J was trimmed by 5 bases and V by 4 bases; bases with no gene match: 7. This CDR3 is 14 amino acids long. CDR3 in DNA: TGTGCCAGTAGTACTCAGACCAGGGGGACTGAAGCTTTCTTT. This gives the protein CASSTQTRGTEAFF.

V usage is TRBV4-1 and J usage is TRBJ1-2; no clear D gene. V lost 0 bases and J 4 bases, leaving 15 bases between the germline ends. The length of the CDR3 is 16 residues. Germline CDR1 MGHRA, CDR2 YSYEKL. CDR3 DNA sequence: TGCGCCAGCAGCCAAGAGTCCGGGTTCCGTGCCTATGGCTACACCTTC. Its translation is CASSQESGFRAYGYTF.

The rearrangement links TRBV12-5 to TRBJ2-5; 7 bases agree with TRBD1. Per germline, CDR1 LGHNT and CDR2 FRNRAP. Trimming at V came to 7 bases and at J to 4 bases, leaving 6 bases not matched to a gene. The CDR3 covers 13 residues. The DNA for the CDR3 is TGTGCTAGTGCCATGTCAGGGGGAGAGACCCAGTACTTC. Protein: CASAMSGGETQYF. The variable domain in full, completed from reference TRBV12-5 and TRBJ2-5, reads DARVTQTPRHKVTEMGQEVTMRCQPILGHNTVFWYRQTMMQGLELLAYFRNRAPLDDSGMPKDRFSAEMPDATLATLKIQPSEPRDSAVYFCASAMSGGETQYFGPGTRLLVL.

The J gene is TRBJ1-1, the V gene TRBV29-1; TRBD1 matches at 7 bases. V trimming: 0 bases; J trimming: 2 bases; junction bases outside the gene matches: 3. The germline gives CDR1 SQVTM, CDR2 ANQGSEA. This CDR3 contains 14 residues. The CDR3 here is CSVEETGLNTEAFF. The CDR3 region has the DNA TGCAGCGTTGAAGAGACAGGGCTAAACACTGAAGCTTTCTTT.

The chain is built from TRBV27 and TRBJ1-1; weak D call: TRBD1 (5 bases). Deletions cut 10 bases from V and 0 bases from J, with 9 bases between. This CDR3 has 12 residues. Germline V gives CDR1 MNHEY, CDR2 SMNVEV (reference sequence). CDR3 in DNA: TGTGCCACCGGGGGGATGAACACTGAAGCTTTCTTT. As protein: CATGGMNTEAFF.

The V gene is TRBV5-1, the J gene TRBJ1-4; D is unclear. The V gene's germline CDR1 is SGHRS and CDR2 YFSETQ. The CDR3 covers 13 residues. V lost 1 base and J 8 bases, leaving 9 bases between the germline ends. CDR3: CASSLRGGEKLFF. CDR3 in DNA: TGCGCCAGCAGCTTGCGAGGCGGAGAAAAACTGTTTTTT.

The chain carries TRBV11-3 and TRBJ2-1; TRBD2 matches 10 bases. V was clipped by 4 bases and J by 2 bases; unmatched bases: 5. CDR1 SGHNT and CDR2 YENEEA come from the germline V gene. This CDR3 has 16 amino acids. The CDR3 DNA sequence: TGTGCCAGCAGCTCGATAACTAGCGGGACCTACAATGAGCAGTTCTTC. It specifies CASSSITSGTYNEQFF.

The gene calls are TRBV5-4 and TRBJ2-1; 15 bases agree with TRBD2. The CDR3 is 16 amino acids. Trimming removed 4 bases from V and 6 bases from J; junction bases left unmatched: 5. The germline V gene has CDR1 SGHNT and CDR2 YYREEE (reference sequence). The CDR3: CASSPRTSGRGNEQFF. In DNA form, the CDR3 reads TGTGCCAGCAGCCCACGGACTAGCGGGAGGGGCAATGAGCAGTTCTTC.

The chain employs TRBV28 and TRBJ1-4, with TRBD1 as a possible D gene (5 bases). With 8 bases removed from V and 3 bases from J, the gap between germline ends came to 7 bases. In germline, CDR1 is MDHEN, CDR2 SYDVKM. This CDR3 has 12 amino acids. The CDR3 spells CASSGANEKLFF. The CDR3 region has the DNA TGTGCCAGCTCGGGGGCTAATGAAAAACTGTTTTTT.

This sequence joins TRBV5-1 and TRBJ2-3; 7 bases are a match to TRBD2. The CDR3 has 17 residues. CDR1 SGHRS and CDR2 YFSETQ come from the germline V gene. The V gene end was trimmed by 1 base and the J gene end by 0 bases; junction bases not matched to a gene: 8. CDR3 nucleotide sequence: TGCGCCAGCAGCTTGACTCGGGCTAGCGGAAGCACAGATACGCAGTATTTT. Encoded protein: CASSLTRASGSTDTQYF.

This chain links TRBV27 with TRBJ2-7, with 8 positions matching TRBD1. Trimming removed 5 bases from V and 0 bases from J; junction bases left unmatched: 9. The CDR3 is 16 amino acids. In germline, CDR1 is MNHEY, CDR2 SMNVEV (reference sequence). The CDR3 region is CASSALGQESSYEQYF. Here the CDR3 DNA reads TGTGCCAGCAGTGCTCTGGGACAGGAGAGCTCCTACGAGCAGTACTTC.